This T cell receptor beta chain was found in a study of cytomegalovirus exposure and HLA in healthy donors. Looking at the study overall: A subsequent analysis reported that the 100 to 150 validation repertoires were produced on the same platform that had also been used for the 500 to 700 first-cohort repertoires.

Profiling relied on immunoSEQ multiplex PCR, and the TCRdb table lists in-frame clones only, not all of them. Of hundreds of thousands of clones in the sample, 70% to 90% were seen once. Trimming removed 3 bases from V and 6 bases from J, with 19 bases in between. Germline values: CDR1 SEHNR, CDR2 FQNEAQ (reference sequence). The CDR3 spans 16 residues. These donors were members of the roughly 110-subject validation cohort, a group separate from the roughly 670-subject first cohort. Sequencing was done on a sample of PBMCs. The sequence derives from a woman between 18 and 29 years old in good health and CMV-seronegative. The chain recombines TRBV7-9 with TRBJ2-3; either TRBD1 or TRBD2 may supply D (5 bases each). CDR3 residues: CASSFAPGPLMDTQYF. CDR3 nucleotide sequence: TGTGCCAGCAGCTTCGCACCGGGGCCGCTCATGGATACGCAGTATTTT.